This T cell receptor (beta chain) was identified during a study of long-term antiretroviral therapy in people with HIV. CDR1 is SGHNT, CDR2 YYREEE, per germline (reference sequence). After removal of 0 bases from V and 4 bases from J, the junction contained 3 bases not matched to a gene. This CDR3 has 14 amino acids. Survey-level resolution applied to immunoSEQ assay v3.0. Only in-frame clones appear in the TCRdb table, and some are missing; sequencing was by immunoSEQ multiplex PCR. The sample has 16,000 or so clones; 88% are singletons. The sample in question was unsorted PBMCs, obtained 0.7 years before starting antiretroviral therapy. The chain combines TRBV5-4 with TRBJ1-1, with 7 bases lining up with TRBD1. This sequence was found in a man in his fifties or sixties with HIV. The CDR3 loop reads CASSLEGGITEAFF. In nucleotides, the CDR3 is TGTGCCAGCAGCTTGGAAGGGGGCATCACTGAAGCTTTCTTT.